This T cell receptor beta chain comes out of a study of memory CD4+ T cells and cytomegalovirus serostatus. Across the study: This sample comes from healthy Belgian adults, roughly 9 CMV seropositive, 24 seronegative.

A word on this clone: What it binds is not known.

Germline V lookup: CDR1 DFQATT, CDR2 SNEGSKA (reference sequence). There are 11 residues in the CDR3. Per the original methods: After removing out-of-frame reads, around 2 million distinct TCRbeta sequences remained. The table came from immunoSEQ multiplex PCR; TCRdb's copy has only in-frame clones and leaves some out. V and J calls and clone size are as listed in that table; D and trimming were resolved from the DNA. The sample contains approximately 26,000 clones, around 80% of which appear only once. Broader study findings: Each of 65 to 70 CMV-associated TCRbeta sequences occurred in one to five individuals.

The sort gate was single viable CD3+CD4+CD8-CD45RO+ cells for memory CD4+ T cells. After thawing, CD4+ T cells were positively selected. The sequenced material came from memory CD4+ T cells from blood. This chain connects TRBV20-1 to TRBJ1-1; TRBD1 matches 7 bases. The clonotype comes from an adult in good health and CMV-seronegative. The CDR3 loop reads CSLTGVTEAFF. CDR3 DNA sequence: TGCAGCCTTACAGGGGTCACTGAAGCTTTCTTT.